The rows below give T cell receptor beta chains drawn from one sample of a study of T cell clonotyping in hematopoietic cell transplantation. Profiled with immunoSEQ multiplex PCR; TCRdb holds only in-frame clones, not every one. The sample shows about 15,000 clones, approximately 93% of them seen only once. The material sequenced was PBMCs, taken 30 days after allogeneic stem cell transplant. The receptor source for this set is a male patient in his sixties or seventies who had an allogeneic stem cell transplant from an unrelated donor, so the T cells may come from the graft donor. Some clones in this sample may be carry-over from other donors' samples. The CDR3 runs from the conserved cysteine through the conserved F or W. A D gene is named only where the DNA matches it firmly. The size of a clone is reported for some rows only, either as once, few or many, or as a class for expanded clones.

clone size: -; J gene: TRBJ1-6; V gene: TRBV29-1; D gene: -; CDR3 DNA: TGCAGCGTTAATGACGGATATAATTCACCCCTCCACTTT; CDR3 protein: CSVNDGYNSPLHF
clone size: -; J gene: TRBJ2-5; V gene: TRBV4-3; D gene: -; CDR3 DNA: TGCGCCAGCAGCCTGGACCGAGGCTTGGAGACCCAGTACTTC; CDR3 protein: CASSLDRGLETQYF
clone size: -; J gene: TRBJ2-1; V gene: TRBV27; D gene: -; CDR3 DNA: TGTGCCAGCAGTTTGGTCGGGCATTACAATGAGCAGTTCTTC; CDR3 protein: CASSLVGHYNEQFF
clone size: -; J gene: TRBJ1-1; V gene: TRBV18; D gene: -; CDR3 DNA: TGTGCCAGCTCACCTGCTAGCGGGGACACTGAAGCTTTCTTT; CDR3 protein: CASSPASGDTEAFF
clone size: -; J gene: TRBJ2-7; V gene: TRBV27; D gene: -; CDR3 DNA: TGTGCCAGCAGCTCAACGCCTGGGGGCGGAGGGAACGAGCAGTACTTC; CDR3 protein: CASSSTPGGGGNEQYF
clone size: -; J gene: TRBJ1-5; V gene: TRBV7-2; D gene: -; CDR3 DNA: TGTGCCAGCAGCTTAGGGGGGAAACTTAATCAGCCCCAGCATTTT; CDR3 protein: CASSLGGKLNQPQHF
clone size: -; J gene: TRBJ1-3; V gene: TRBV29-1; D gene: -; CDR3 DNA: TGCAGCGTTGGGGTTGCGGGAAACACCATATATTTT; CDR3 protein: CSVGVAGNTIYF
clone size: -; J gene: TRBJ1-2; V gene: TRBV5-6; D gene: -; CDR3 DNA: TGTGCCAGCAGCTTTCTATATGGCTACACCTTC; CDR3 protein: CASSFLYGYTF
clone size: -; J gene: TRBJ1-2; V gene: TRBV5-4; D gene: -; CDR3 DNA: TGTGCCAGCAGCTTGGGGGACTCCCAGATCTATGGCTACACCTTC; CDR3 protein: CASSLGDSQIYGYTF
clone size: -; J gene: TRBJ1-6; V gene: TRBV19; D gene: -; CDR3 DNA: TGTGCCAGTAGTATGCAGTGGGAAAATTCACCCCTCCACTTT; CDR3 protein: CASSMQWENSPLHF
clone size: -; J gene: TRBJ1-2; V gene: TRBV6-5; D gene: -; CDR3 DNA: TGTGCCAGCAGTTACTCGCAGGGTTTCTATGGCTACACCTTC; CDR3 protein: CASSYSQGFYGYTF
clone size: -; J gene: TRBJ2-7; V gene: TRBV10-1; D gene: -; CDR3 DNA: TGCGCCAGCAGTTCGGGACCGTACGAGCAGTACTTC; CDR3 protein: CASSSGPYEQYF
clone size: -; J gene: TRBJ1-5; V gene: TRBV7-2; D gene: TRBD1; CDR3 DNA: TGTGCCAGCAGCTTAGTAGGCGGCAGGGGGCTTCTTCAGCCCCAGCATTTT; CDR3 protein: CASSLVGGRGLLQPQHF
clone size: -; J gene: TRBJ1-1; V gene: TRBV5-4; D gene: TRBD1; CDR3 DNA: TGTGCCAGCAGCGAAGGGACAGGGACTGAAGCTTTCTTT; CDR3 protein: CASSEGTGTEAFF
clone size: -; J gene: TRBJ2-1; V gene: TRBV7-9; D gene: -; CDR3 DNA: TGTGCCAGCAGCTTAGGCTGGAGCTCCTACAATGAGCAGTTCTTC; CDR3 protein: CASSLGWSSYNEQFF
clone size: -; J gene: TRBJ2-7; V gene: TRBV14; D gene: -; CDR3 DNA: TGTGCCAGCAGCCAAGATGATGGGACACTGACCTACGAGCAGTACTTC; CDR3 protein: CASSQDDGTLTYEQYF
clone size: few; J gene: TRBJ1-2; V gene: TRBV5-1; D gene: TRBD1; CDR3 DNA: TGCGCCAGCAGCCGGGACAGCTCCGATGGCTACACCTTC; CDR3 protein: CASSRDSSDGYTF
clone size: once; J gene: TRBJ1-2; V gene: TRBV5-4; D gene: TRBD1; CDR3 DNA: TGTGCCAGCAGCTTAAGGACAGGGTATGGCTACACCTTC; CDR3 protein: CASSLRTGYGYTF
clone size: -; J gene: TRBJ2-1; V gene: TRBV4-2; D gene: TRBD1; CDR3 DNA: TGTGCCAGCAGCCAAACAGGGGGCTATGAGCAGTTCTTC; CDR3 protein: CASSQTGGYEQFF
clone size: -; J gene: TRBJ2-3; V gene: TRBV4-2; D gene: -; CDR3 DNA: TGTGCCAGCAGCCAAGAGCCTAGCTCCCTCTACACAGATACGCAGTATTTT; CDR3 protein: CASSQEPSSLYTDTQYF
clone size: -; J gene: TRBJ1-4; V gene: TRBV7-8; D gene: -; CDR3 DNA: TGTGCCAGCAGCCGAGTCGACTCCAGGGGTGAAAAACTGTTTTTT; CDR3 protein: CASSRVDSRGEKLFF
clone size: -; J gene: TRBJ2-7; V gene: TRBV6-6; D gene: -; CDR3 DNA: TGTGCCAGCTTAGGGGACTCCTACGAGCAGTACTTC; CDR3 protein: CASLGDSYEQYF
clone size: -; J gene: TRBJ2-2; V gene: TRBV7-2; D gene: -; CDR3 DNA: TGTGCCAGCCGAGGACCCACGAACACCGGGGAGCTGTTTTTT; CDR3 protein: CASRGPTNTGELFF
clone size: -; J gene: TRBJ2-7; V gene: TRBV11-2; D gene: -; CDR3 DNA: TGTGCCAGCAGCTTAGAGGCAGGGCCCTACGAGCAGTACTTC; CDR3 protein: CASSLEAGPYEQYF
clone size: -; J gene: TRBJ1-6; V gene: TRBV6-1; D gene: -; CDR3 DNA: TGTGCCAGCAGTGGCTCGACAGATAATTCACCCCTCCACTTT; CDR3 protein: CASSGSTDNSPLHF
clone size: -; J gene: TRBJ1-1; V gene: TRBV19; D gene: -; CDR3 DNA: TGTGCCAGTACGCCCGGATTGCAGGGCGTCACTGAAGCTTTCTTT; CDR3 protein: CASTPGLQGVTEAFF
clone size: -; J gene: TRBJ2-2; V gene: TRBV5-1; D gene: -; CDR3 DNA: TGCGCCAGCAGCTTAATAACGTTAACCAACACCGGGGAGCTGTTTTTT; CDR3 protein: CASSLITLTNTGELFF
clone size: -; J gene: TRBJ1-1; V gene: TRBV19; D gene: TRBD1; CDR3 DNA: TGTGCCAGGGGGGGACAGGTGAACACTGAAGCTTTCTTT; CDR3 protein: CARGGQVNTEAFF
clone size: -; J gene: TRBJ1-2; V gene: TRBV2; D gene: -; CDR3 DNA: TGTGCCAGCAGGCCCTCAACCCCCGGCAGGGTGGAAGGCCCCTATGGCTACACCTTC; CDR3 protein: CASRPSTPGRVEGPYGYTF
clone size: -; J gene: TRBJ2-7; V gene: TRBV7-2; D gene: -; CDR3 DNA: TGTGCCAGCAGCTCTAGACAGTCCTACGAGCAGTACTTC; CDR3 protein: CASSSRQSYEQYF
clone size: -; J gene: TRBJ1-5; V gene: TRBV2; D gene: -; CDR3 DNA: TGTGCCAGCAGGAGCCAGGGTGATCAGCCCCAGCATTTT; CDR3 protein: CASRSQGDQPQHF
clone size: -; J gene: TRBJ1-5; V gene: TRBV7-2; D gene: TRBD1; CDR3 DNA: TGTGCCAGCAGCTTACAGGGGGGCCTCAATCAGCCCCAGCATTTT; CDR3 protein: CASSLQGGLNQPQHF
clone size: -; J gene: TRBJ1-6; V gene: TRBV7-2; D gene: -; CDR3 DNA: TGTGCCAGCAGCTACCGGGTCCGGGAATCACCCCTCCACTTT; CDR3 protein: CASSYRVRESPLHF
clone size: -; J gene: TRBJ2-2; V gene: TRBV2; D gene: -; CDR3 DNA: TGTGCCAGCAGGAAAAGGGGCGGGACGGCCGGGGAGCTGTTTTTT; CDR3 protein: CASRKRGGTAGELFF
clone size: -; J gene: TRBJ1-1; V gene: TRBV7-2; D gene: -; CDR3 DNA: TGTGCCAGCAGACAAACAGGGAGTACTGAAGCTTTCTTT; CDR3 protein: CASRQTGSTEAFF
clone size: -; J gene: TRBJ2-5; V gene: TRBV19; D gene: TRBD1; CDR3 DNA: TGTGCCAGTAGCAGTCCAGGAGGGACAGGAAGGGAGACCCAGTACTTC; CDR3 protein: CASSSPGGTGRETQYF
clone size: -; J gene: TRBJ2-6; V gene: TRBV18; D gene: -; CDR3 DNA: TGTGCCAGCTCACTTCAGGGTCCACTTAGCTCTGGGGCCAACGTCCTGACTTTC; CDR3 protein: CASSLQGPLSSGANVLTF
clone size: -; J gene: TRBJ1-1; V gene: TRBV6-1; D gene: -; CDR3 DNA: TGTGCCAGCAGTGGATCCCTCTTATTGAACACTGAAGCTTTCTTT; CDR3 protein: CASSGSLLLNTEAFF
clone size: -; J gene: TRBJ2-2; V gene: TRBV7-3; D gene: -; CDR3 DNA: TGTGCCAGCAGCCCCTCGGGGGCCGGGCCCGGGTCCGGGGAGCTGTTTTTT; CDR3 protein: CASSPSGAGPGSGELFF
clone size: -; J gene: TRBJ2-3; V gene: TRBV29-1; D gene: -; CDR3 DNA: TGCAGCGTTGAAGTAGGGGCCAGCACAGATACGCAGTATTTT; CDR3 protein: CSVEVGASTDTQYF
clone size: -; J gene: TRBJ1-2; V gene: TRBV9; D gene: TRBD1; CDR3 DNA: TGTGCCAGCAGCGTAACAGGGGGCGGCTATGGCTACACCTTC; CDR3 protein: CASSVTGGGYGYTF
clone size: -; J gene: TRBJ1-5; V gene: TRBV7-2; D gene: -; CDR3 DNA: TGTGCCAGCGCGAACGTGGCGCAGCCCCAGCATTTT; CDR3 protein: CASANVAQPQHF
clone size: -; J gene: TRBJ1-3; V gene: TRBV11-2; D gene: -; CDR3 DNA: TGTGCCAGCAGCTTTGGGGATTCCTCTGGAAACACCATATATTTT; CDR3 protein: CASSFGDSSGNTIYF
clone size: -; J gene: TRBJ2-7; V gene: TRBV6-5; D gene: TRBD1; CDR3 DNA: TGTGCCAGCAGTTTGGACAGGGACTACGAGCAGTACTTC; CDR3 protein: CASSLDRDYEQYF
clone size: -; J gene: TRBJ1-5; V gene: TRBV7-2; D gene: -; CDR3 DNA: TGTGCCAGCAGCTCACTGGGGGCCCAGCATTTT; CDR3 protein: CASSSLGAQHF
clone size: -; J gene: TRBJ1-2; V gene: TRBV5-8; D gene: TRBD1; CDR3 DNA: TGTGCCAGCAGCTTCACCGACAGGGGGAACTATGGCTACACCTTC; CDR3 protein: CASSFTDRGNYGYTF
clone size: -; J gene: TRBJ2-2; V gene: TRBV4-3; D gene: -; CDR3 DNA: TGCGCCAGCAGCCAAGGGGTAGGGTCGAACACCGGGGAGCTGTTTTTT; CDR3 protein: CASSQGVGSNTGELFF
clone size: -; J gene: TRBJ2-1; V gene: TRBV2; D gene: -; CDR3 DNA: TGTGCCAGCAGTGTGGACGGATACAATGAGCAGTTCTTC; CDR3 protein: CASSVDGYNEQFF
clone size: -; J gene: TRBJ1-5; V gene: TRBV6-6; D gene: -; CDR3 DNA: TGTGCCAGCAGTTACCTGGGGCAGGTCAATCAGCCCCAGCATTTT; CDR3 protein: CASSYLGQVNQPQHF
clone size: -; J gene: TRBJ1-1; V gene: TRBV7-2; D gene: -; CDR3 DNA: TGTGCCAGCAGCCACGGAGATTACAGGGTGTTGTACTCTGAAGCTTTCTTT; CDR3 protein: CASSHGDYRVLYSEAFF
clone size: -; J gene: TRBJ2-7; V gene: TRBV27; D gene: -; CDR3 DNA: TGTGCCAGCAGTTTCCTCGGGACGGCGTACGAGCAGTACTTC; CDR3 protein: CASSFLGTAYEQYF
clone size: few; J gene: TRBJ1-3; V gene: TRBV27; D gene: -; CDR3 DNA: TGTGCCAGCAGTTTGGGGCCGGACTCTGGAAACACCATATATTTT; CDR3 protein: CASSLGPDSGNTIYF
clone size: -; J gene: TRBJ2-3; V gene: TRBV4-2; D gene: -; CDR3 DNA: TGTGCCAGCAGCGAAAAGATTGGGGGTTTCACAGATACGCAGTATTTT; CDR3 protein: CASSEKIGGFTDTQYF
clone size: -; J gene: TRBJ2-1; V gene: TRBV9; D gene: TRBD2; CDR3 DNA: TGTGCCAGCAGCGCTAGCGGGAGCGGCAATGAGCAGTTCTTC; CDR3 protein: CASSASGSGNEQFF
clone size: -; J gene: TRBJ1-5; V gene: TRBV19; D gene: TRBD1; CDR3 DNA: TGTGCCAGTAGTATAGTGACAGGGGAAAGCAATCAGCCCCAGCATTTT; CDR3 protein: CASSIVTGESNQPQHF
clone size: -; J gene: TRBJ2-7; V gene: TRBV19; D gene: -; CDR3 DNA: TGTGCCAGTAGTTACGTTGGGGGGGCTCCTGACGAGCAGTACTTC; CDR3 protein: CASSYVGGAPDEQYF
clone size: -; J gene: TRBJ1-1; V gene: TRBV19; D gene: -; CDR3 DNA: TGTGCCAGTAGTCTTGGACCGAACACTGAAGCTTTCTTT; CDR3 protein: CASSLGPNTEAFF
clone size: -; J gene: TRBJ2-7; V gene: TRBV15; D gene: -; CDR3 DNA: TGTGCCACCACTCGGGCCGCGGGAGAGCAGTACTTC; CDR3 protein: CATTRAAGEQYF
clone size: -; J gene: TRBJ2-7; V gene: TRBV6-1; D gene: TRBD1; CDR3 DNA: TGTGCCAGCAGTACCGGGACAGGGGCCTACGAGCAGTACTTC; CDR3 protein: CASSTGTGAYEQYF
clone size: -; J gene: TRBJ1-3; V gene: TRBV19; D gene: -; CDR3 DNA: TGTGCCAGTAGCCCAGGCGTCTTCTCTGGAAACACCATATATTTT; CDR3 protein: CASSPGVFSGNTIYF